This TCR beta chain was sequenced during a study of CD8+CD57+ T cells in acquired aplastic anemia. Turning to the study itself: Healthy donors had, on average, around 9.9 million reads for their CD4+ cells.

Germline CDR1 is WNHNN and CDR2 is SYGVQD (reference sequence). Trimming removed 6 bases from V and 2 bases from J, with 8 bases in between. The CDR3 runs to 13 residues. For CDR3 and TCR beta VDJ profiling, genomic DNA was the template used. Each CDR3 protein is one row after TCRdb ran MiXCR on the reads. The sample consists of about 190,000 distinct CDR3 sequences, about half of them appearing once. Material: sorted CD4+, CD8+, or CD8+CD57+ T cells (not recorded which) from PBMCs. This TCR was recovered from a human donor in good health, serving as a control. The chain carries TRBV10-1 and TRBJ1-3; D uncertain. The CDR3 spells CASRSSAGNTIYF. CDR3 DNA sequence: TGCGCCAGCAGATCCTCGGCTGGAAACACCATATATTTT.